This entry concerns a single TCR beta chain. Its specificity is not known. This entry belongs to a study of T cells in Graves' hyperthyroidism and ophthalmopathy. Overall study results and limits: Ophthalmopathy stood apart from stable hyperthyroidism in a 13 V-J model.

Germline loops: CDR1 SGHRS, CDR2 YFSETQ. V dropped 4 bases and J dropped 6; count of bases not matched to a gene: 4. This CDR3 is built from 15 residues. Patients between 18 and 65 years old had hyperthyroidism, newly diagnosed and lasting under 2 months. Thyroid ultrasound, orbital computed tomography, clinical symptoms, and serum thyroxine and TRAb underpinned diagnoses. The investigators amplified TCR beta CDR3 regions from RNA transcripts. RT-PCR in the first round (using the HTBI primer set) targeted the TCR CDR3. TCRdb passed the multiplex PCR reads through MiXCR, listing each CDR3 protein once. There are some 300,000 distinct CDR3 sequences in the sample; approximately 13% occur only once, and 7.9% lies in the top ten.

The chain links TRBV5-1 to TRBJ2-3; 14 nucleotides line up with TRBD2. The TCR originated in a woman between 35 and 50 years old with Graves' hyperthyroidism. The sequenced sample was blood. The CDR3 sequence is CASSGTSGRSDTQYF. The CDR3, as DNA: TGCGCCAGCAGCGGGACTAGCGGGAGATCGGATACGCAGTATTTT.